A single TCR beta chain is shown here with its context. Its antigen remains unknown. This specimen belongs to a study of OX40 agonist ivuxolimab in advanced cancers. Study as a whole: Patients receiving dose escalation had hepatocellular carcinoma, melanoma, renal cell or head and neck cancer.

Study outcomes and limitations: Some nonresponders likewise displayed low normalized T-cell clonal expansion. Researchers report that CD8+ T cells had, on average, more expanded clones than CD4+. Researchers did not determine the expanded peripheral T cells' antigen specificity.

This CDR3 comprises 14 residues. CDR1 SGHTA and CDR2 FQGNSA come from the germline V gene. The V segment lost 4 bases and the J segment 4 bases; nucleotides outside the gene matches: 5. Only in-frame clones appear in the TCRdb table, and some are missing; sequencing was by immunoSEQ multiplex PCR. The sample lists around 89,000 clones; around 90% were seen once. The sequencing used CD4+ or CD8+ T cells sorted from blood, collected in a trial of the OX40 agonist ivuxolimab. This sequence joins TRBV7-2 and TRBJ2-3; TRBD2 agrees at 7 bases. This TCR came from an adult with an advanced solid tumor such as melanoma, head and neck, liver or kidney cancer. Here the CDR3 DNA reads TGTGCCAGCAGCTCCAGAGGACTAGCAGATACGCAGTATTTT. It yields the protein CASSSRGLADTQYF.